This T cell receptor (beta chain) was captured in a study of cytomegalovirus exposure and HLA in healthy donors. A note on this clone: Its antigen is as yet unknown.

Amplification used 60 Vbeta primers and 13 Jbeta primers. Repertoires were generated with immunoSEQ multiplex PCR, while TCRdb's copy carries only in-frame clones and drops some. The sample records about 150,000 clones, around 66% being singletons. The CDR3 is made up of 12 amino acids. Germline values: CDR1 MNHNS, CDR2 SASEGT. Trimming shortened V by 2 bases and J by 7 bases, and 6 bases separated the two germline ends. Study-wide results and caveats: In an earlier analysis, in 540 or so donors, most V segments appeared productive either ~87% or ~30% of the time.

The sequenced sample was PBMCs. This TCR was recovered from a woman aged 55-70 years in good health and CMV-seronegative. The V gene is TRBV6-1, the J gene TRBJ1-3; no definite D call. CDR3 nucleotides: TGTGCCAGCAGTGAAACGAGGAACACCATATATTTT. Translation gives CASSETRNTIYF.